This T cell receptor (beta chain) was identified during a study of blood T cells in healthy people across ages (dated by TCRdb to the mid-2010s). About the full investigation: In model experiments, template switching captured roughly one uniquely barcoded TCR beta cDNA molecule for every two T cells. The study measured age-related changes in TCR beta repertoire diversity using deep sequencing normalized with unique cDNA molecular identifiers. Donors were grouped into four age groups: young (average roughly 15 years), middle-aged (over 35), aged (approximately 67) and long-lived (around 82). To avoid experimental bias, donors of different ages were distributed randomly across sequencing lanes. For two donors (one aged 18 to 30 and one aged 80 or older), the study analyzed two additional independent replicas of 1 million unique cDNA reads from the same blood draw. Overall results and qualifications from the work: Observed TCR beta diversity correlated strongly with the percentage of naive T cells measured by flow cytometry. Total diversity estimates from one million sequenced T cells were considered lower bounds and underestimates. The CMV infection status of donors was not known, potentially confounding age-related changes in expanded clonotypes. As age increased, observed TCR beta diversity per million T cells dropped in a roughly linear way, and a significant reduction was already evident by age about 40. The long-lived group showed more naive CD4+ T cells, fewer expanded clones and increased TCR diversity than the aged group, suggesting age selection. Since profiling was done on bulk unsorted PBMCs, naive and antigen-experienced compartments could not be conclusively compared.

The library was obtained by 5' RACE. A second PCR of about 7 to 12 cycles was performed with a sample-barcoded 5' primer and a J-beta primer mix. A unique molecular identifier was introduced onto each TCR beta cDNA molecule by a template-switch 5' adaptor carrying 12 random nucleotides. Each sample yielded at least 2.5 million CDR3-containing paired-end reads. First-strand cDNA was synthesized from all RNA with the Mint cDNA synthesis kit, primed by a TRBC-specific oligonucleotide. Following uracil-DNA glycosylase treatment, a first 18-cycle PCR with universal primers M1SS and BC2_uni_R was performed on all cDNA. Turning to the authors' computational methods: For normalization, 1 million high-quality reads were randomly selected from each sample, with every read carrying a distinct molecular identifier. Reads sharing molecular identifiers were discarded rather than binned into consensus sequences. MiTCR, with a Q25 quality threshold and the strictest error-elimination algorithm, was used for CDR3 identification, clonotype clustering and error correction. Lower-bound total TCR beta diversity was estimated with a nonparametric unseen species model using Euler transformation. Using fastp at Q25 and MiXCR, TCRdb reprocessed the public reads and kept productive beta chains. Rows merge per CDR3 protein into single entries with the most common DNA and genes. The V and J calls, along with clone size, are taken from TCRdb and not from the paper's own processing. Recorded for this sample are some 1,800,000 distinct CDR3 sequences; about two fifths of them occurred a single time. The ten top clones hold about 23% of the sample.

With respect to this clonotype: It has no known antigen specificity. No base quality information exists; no much larger clone differs at one position.

Systemically healthy Caucasian individuals from Russia, 35 to 50 in total and aged roughly 6 to 100 years, were included as donors. About 9.6 milliliters of peripheral blood were collected from each donor into EDTA-treated Vacutainer tubes. Ficoll-Paque density-gradient centrifugation was used to isolate PBMCs, with at least 7 million per sample. Total RNA, at least 5.5 micrograms per sample, was extracted from PBMCs with Trizol reagent. For every donor, flow cytometry on a PBMC aliquot measured the percentage of naive CD45RAhigh/CD27high T cells. The CDR3 spans 16 residues, from the cysteine through the phenylalanine. Only CDR3 DNA is held: 48 bases, read in frame from base 1. CDR1 and CDR2 (LGHDT, YNNKEL) derive from the germline V gene (reference sequence). V and J are trimmed by 4 bases and 7 bases, and the gene matches miss 9 bases of the junction.

Input material: blood. The receptor's source is a human donor in good health. This chain is built from TRBV3-1 and TRBJ1-6, with 8 bases matching TRBD1. The DNA sequence is TGTGCCAGCAGCCTCCTCGGACAGGGTAAAAATTCACCCCTCCACTTT. Translated, it gives CASSLLGQGKNSPLHF.